These 10 T cell receptor beta chains were all obtained from the same sample, sequenced in a study of regulatory T cells in long-lasting Graves disease. Building the TCR beta libraries relied on iRepertoire HTBI primers, and CDR3 regions underwent Arm-PCR. TCRdb used MiXCR to reprocess the multiplex PCR reads, holding one entry per CDR3 protein. The sample consists of 650,000 to 700,000 distinct CDR3 sequences, approximately 29% of them appearing once. Stated time point: persistent/refractory GD, antithyroid drugs over 5 years with positive TRAb. Scientists built the TCR library using RNA that was extracted from PBMCs. The sequencing here drew on peripheral blood mononuclear cells (PBMCs), taken when the disease was refractory, from a patient treated with antithyroid drugs. The receptor source for this set is a female donor with Graves disease.

This clonotype was recorded only once. This chain uses TRBV20-1 with TRBJ2-7; 9 bases match TRBD1. Per the germline V gene, CDR1 is DFQATT and CDR2 is SNEGSKA (reference sequence). This CDR3 spans 14 amino acids. Unmatched junction bases numbered 5, after V lost 3 bases and J lost 2 bases. This CDR3 is CSASKGQGPYEQYF. The CDR3, as DNA: TGCAGTGCTAGCAAGGGACAGGGCCCCTACGAGCAGTACTTC.

In this sample, this clonotype turned up a few times. The chain couples TRBV6-1 to TRBJ2-5; TRBD2 agrees at 7 bases. CDR1 is MNHNS, CDR2 SASEGT, per germline. The CDR3 is 15 residues long. Trimming cost V 6 bases and J 0 bases; bases outside gene matches: 7. The CDR3 nucleotides are TGTGCCAGCAGCCAGACTAGCTCCAACCAAGAGACCCAGTACTTC. Residues: CASSQTSSNQETQYF.

The V call is TRBV6-1, the J call TRBJ2-7; a possible D gene is TRBD1 (7 bases). Germline V gene lookup returns CDR1 MNHNS and CDR2 SASEGT. Trimming removed 5 bases at V and 6 bases at J, with 14 bases between. This CDR3 region has 13 residues. CDR3 protein: CASSPFRGVEQYF. The CDR3, as DNA: TGTGCCAGCAGTCCGTTCAGGGGGGTCGAGCAGTACTTC.

This clonotype appeared a few times. V gene TRBV28 combines with J gene TRBJ2-7; D is possibly TRBD2 (5 bases). Trimming left V 4 bases short and J 4 bases short, with 14 bases between. CDR1 and CDR2 (germline): MDHEN, SYDVKM. The CDR3 is 14 amino acids. The CDR3 bases are TGTGCCAGCAGTTCCCAACCCGGGGTATACGAGCAGTACTTC. Translated: CASSSQPGVYEQYF.

The J gene is TRBJ1-1, the V gene TRBV5-1, with 8 bases identical to TRBD1. Germline V gives CDR1 SGHRS, CDR2 YFSETQ. Trimming removed 4 bases from V and 4 bases from J; junction bases left unmatched: 9. This CDR3 contains 15 residues. The CDR3 spells CASSIRTGWVTEAFF. CDR3 bases: TGCGCCAGCAGCATCCGGACAGGGTGGGTCACTGAAGCTTTCTTT.

The CDR3: CATSRGQLETQYF. CDR3 in DNA: TGTGCCACCAGCAGAGGCCAGCTAGAGACCCAGTACTTC. This chain connects TRBV15 to TRBJ2-5; no reliable D call. The germline V and J ends were trimmed by 1 base and 4 bases, with 7 bases remaining between them. The CDR3 length is 13 residues. The V gene's germline CDR1 is LNHNV and CDR2 YYDKDF (reference sequence).

The chain links TRBV5-1 to TRBJ2-7; a possible D gene is TRBD2 (5 bases). Trimming stripped 0 bases from V and 5 bases from J, with 9 bases between. CDR1 and CDR2 from the germline V gene are SGHRS and YFSETQ. CDR3 length: 13 residues. The CDR3 is CASSLVDWDEQYF. CDR3 nucleotide sequence: TGCGCCAGCAGCTTGGTGGACTGGGACGAGCAGTACTTC.

This clonotype was counted between two and nine times. The rearrangement joins TRBV20-1 to TRBJ1-2; the D is unclear. Germline values: CDR1 DFQATT, CDR2 SNEGSKA (reference sequence). This CDR3 contains 12 residues. V was cut by 6 bases and J by 1 base, with 9 bases left in between. CDR3 amino acids: CSARDHNYGYTF. The CDR3, as DNA: TGCAGTGCGAGGGATCATAACTATGGCTACACCTTC.

This rearrangement joins TRBV7-3 to TRBJ2-6; the D gene is possibly TRBD2 (6 bases). Germline V gene data show CDR1 as SGHTA and CDR2 as FQGTGA. The length of the CDR3 is 16 residues. Trimming removed 3 bases at V and 0 bases at J, with 9 bases between. The DNA of the CDR3 is TGTGCCAGCAGCTTGTCGGGGGTCTCTGGGGCCAACGTCCTGACTTTC. This translates into CASSLSGVSGANVLTF.

This chain uses TRBV15 with TRBJ1-6, with unresolved D. The CDR3 runs to 14 residues. V was pared by 4 bases and J by 10 bases, with 14 bases between. CDR1 and CDR2 (germline): LNHNV, YYDKDF (reference sequence). Here the CDR3 reads CATSTSGVDSPLHF. The DNA of the CDR3 is TGTGCCACCAGCACATCAGGAGTTGACTCACCCCTCCACTTT.